This T cell receptor beta chain originates from a study of T cells after yellow fever vaccination. On the study more broadly: Some fractions had low cell numbers, and these were prepared with SMART-Seq v4 Ultra Low Input. Whole-study results and caveats: A weaker secondary response peaked on day 5, the primary on day 15. One caveat is that FACS-sorted repertoires could contain abundant clonotypes contaminating from the bulk population. A small share of clonotypes appeared in both CD4 and CD8 compartments.

The CDR3 is made up of 14 amino acids. Deletions cut 4 bases from V and 1 base from J, with 10 bases between. CDR1 and CDR2 from the germline V gene are MNHEY and SVGAGI. As to this clonotype: Its antigen is unidentified.

Each CDR3 protein is one row after TCRdb ran MiXCR on the 5' RACE reads. This sample has a few hundred thousand distinct CDR3 sequences, with around a sixth found just once. The V gene is TRBV6-5, the J gene TRBJ1-2; a possible D gene is TRBD1 (6 bases). This receptor was identified in a man aged 18 to 30 who received the YFV17D yellow fever vaccine. The sample here was PBMCs, taken less than 6 days after the first yellow fever vaccination. This CDR3 reads CASSSTGLNYGYTF. CDR3 nucleotide sequence: TGTGCCAGCAGTTCGACAGGCCTTAACTATGGCTACACCTTC.